This T cell receptor beta chain derives from a study of neoadjuvant anti-PD-1 for oral cavity cancer. Study context: Around day 43, patients without progression received a fourth nivolumab dose before surgery.

No culture or expansion preceded analysis of these blood cells. V lost 1 base, J lost 3 bases, and 10 bases lay in between. Germline V gives CDR1 MNHNS, CDR2 SASEGT. The CDR3 contains 14 residues. Most PBMC samples had about 520 ng input DNA in six replicates. The method was immunoSEQ multiplex PCR; TCRdb's version includes in-frame clones alone and lacks a portion of them. The sample lists roughly 67,000 clones, over 70% occurring once. This specimen was PBMCs, taken before nivolumab (anti-PD-1) treatment. The source is a person aged 35-79 years with oral cavity squamous cell carcinoma. The chain is built from TRBV6-1 and TRBJ2-7; D may be TRBD2 (5 bases). DNA of the CDR3: TGTGCCAGCAGTGAAGGGCCGGGGAACTACGAGCAGTACTTC. Protein sequence: CASSEGPGNYEQYF.